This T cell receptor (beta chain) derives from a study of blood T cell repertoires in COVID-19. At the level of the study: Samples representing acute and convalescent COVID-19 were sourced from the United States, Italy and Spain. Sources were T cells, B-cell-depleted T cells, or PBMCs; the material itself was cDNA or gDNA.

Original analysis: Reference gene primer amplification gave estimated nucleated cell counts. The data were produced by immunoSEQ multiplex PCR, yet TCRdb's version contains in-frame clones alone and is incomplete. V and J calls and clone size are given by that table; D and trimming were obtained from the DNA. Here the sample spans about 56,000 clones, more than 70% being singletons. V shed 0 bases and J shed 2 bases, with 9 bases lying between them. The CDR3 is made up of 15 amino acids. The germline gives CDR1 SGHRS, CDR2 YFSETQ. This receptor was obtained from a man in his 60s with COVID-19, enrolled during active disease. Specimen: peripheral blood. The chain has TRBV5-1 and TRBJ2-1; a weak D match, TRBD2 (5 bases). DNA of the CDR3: TGCGCCAGCAGCTTGGCACTAGACGCCTACAATGAGCAGTTCTTC. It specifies CASSLALDAYNEQFF.